This TCR beta chain came from a study of shared clonotypes between healthy human individuals. Findings and limits, study-wide: Across four donors, naive CD4 shared roughly 5%, naive CD8 approximately 3.5%, memory CD4 approximately 2.5%, memory CD8 over 0.3%.

CDR1 and CDR2 from the germline V gene are MNHNS and SASEGT. The CDR3 contains 17 residues. V dropped 2 bases and J dropped 2 bases, with 17 bases sitting between them. This table comes from immunoSEQ multiplex PCR, and its TCRdb copy is limited to in-frame clones, with some not included. The top ten clones hold 11% of a sample with a few hundred thousand clones, approximately 65% of them seen once. Comments on this clone: Its antigen is currently unknown.

Material: memory CD4+ T cells sorted from blood. Subset meaning: CD45RA-negative fraction. The chain joins TRBV6-1 to TRBJ2-3; D unresolved. This TCR was sampled from a man under 40 in good health. The CDR3 nucleotides are TGTGCCAGCAGTGAAATCGGATACAACAGTAACACAGATACGCAGTATTTT. The encoded protein is CASSEIGYNSNTDTQYF.